These T cell receptor beta chains were read from a single sample in a study of blood T cell repertoires in COVID-19. Repertoires were generated with immunoSEQ multiplex PCR, while TCRdb's copy carries only in-frame clones and drops some. The repertoire holds tens of thousands of clones, with about 74% as singletons. The sequenced sample consisted of peripheral blood. These receptors originate from a man in his 70s with COVID-19, enrolled during active disease. The CDR3 runs from the conserved cysteine through the conserved F or W.

TRBJ1-2,TRBV5-1,CASRLETGPYGYTF
TRBJ1-2,TRBV5-4,CASSLTSGTGNTNYGYTF
TRBJ2-7,TRBV4-2,CASSPPNAGQGGEQYF
TRBJ1-2,TRBV15,CATSNRQGRDYGYTF
TRBJ2-1,TRBV18,CASSPLLISAGLTYNEQFF
TRBJ1-5,TRBV30,CAWSVGDRVHQPQHF
TRBJ2-6,TRBV28,CASSLLGVGANVLTF
TRBJ2-4,TRBV5-5,CASSPWTGVNIQYF
TRBJ2-7,TRBV7-9,CASRGSGSSYEQYF
TRBJ2-6,TRBV19,CASCDSSGANVLTF
TRBJ2-7,TRBV6-6,CASRPSGRAYEQYF
TRBJ2-7,TRBV7-8,CASSLARGLAYEQYF
TRBJ1-5,TRBV28,CASTLQRGSNQPQHF
TRBJ1-2,TRBV19,CASTLDTVYGYTF
TRBJ1-4,TRBV29-1,CSVTPGQGANGEKLFF
TRBJ2-1,TRBV18,CASSPGLADNEQFF
TRBJ1-5,TRBV5-1,CASSLGPQGAMGNQPQHF
TRBJ2-5,TRBV3-1/TRBV3-2,CASSHGGTALAGEETQYF
TRBJ1-2,TRBV7-9,CASSPQTGDGYTF
TRBJ2-2,TRBV19,CASSIPEVPGELFF
TRBJ1-1,TRBV20-1,CSASEAGPNTEAFF
TRBJ1-1,TRBV3-1/TRBV3-2,CASSRQGAGTEAFF
TRBJ2-2,TRBV7-2,CASSLVSLAGNTGELFF
TRBJ1-2,TRBV4-3,CASSQDGGERGSYGYTF
TRBJ2-3,TRBV4-3,CASSQAHSGSADTQYF
TRBJ2-1,TRBV10-3,CAIGSAGLNEQFF
TRBJ2-2,TRBV9,CASSTGGGGPGVVTGELFF
TRBJ2-1,TRBV9,CASSVGGTYNEQFF
TRBJ2-1,TRBV7-2,CASSLGQGAYNEQFF
TRBJ2-1,TRBV5-4,CASSLGLAGVQEQFF
TRBJ1-2,TRBV19,CASSTSGQGLANYGYTF
TRBJ2-1,TRBV5-1,CASSFLAGAPDEQFF
TRBJ1-1,TRBV6-5,CASSWRLGRLDTEAFF
TRBJ2-7,TRBV7-9,CASSLGGLGQLSSYEQYF
TRBJ2-2,TRBV4-2,CASSQDSSGGGNTGELFF
TRBJ2-3,TRBV5-1,CASSLAGTGGYSTDTQYF
TRBJ1-1,TRBV5-1,CASSSPQGTAFF
TRBJ1-2,TRBV30,CAWSFRGGIYGYTF
TRBJ2-7,TRBV6-2/TRBV6-3,CASSYPQRDLYEQYF
TRBJ2-7,TRBV28,CASSSRLAGVVYEQYF